This passage covers 3 T cell receptor beta chains from one sample sequenced in a study of T cell responses to AZD1222 COVID-19 vaccine. Produced via immunoSEQ multiplex PCR; TCRdb's table is partial and in-frame only. The table has more than 85,000 clones, 85% to 95% seen once. The sequencing here drew on peripheral blood, taken on day 0 of AZD1222 vaccination. All receptors derive from an adult in good health.

The CDR3 spells CASSLGQGNNEQFF. CDR3 sequence (DNA): TGTGCCAGCAGTTTGGGACAGGGAAACAATGAGCAGTTCTTC. V is TRBV4-2 and J is TRBJ2-1; 9 bases line up with TRBD1. Trimming took 6 bases from V and 5 from J; bases not matched to a gene: 5. Germline assignment: CDR1 LGHNA and CDR2 YNFKEQ. CDR3 length: 14 residues.

V and J are TRBV13 and TRBJ2-1; 7 nucleotides line up with TRBD2. With 4 bases clipped from V and 0 bases from J, the junction kept 9 bases outside the gene matches. This CDR3 comprises 17 residues. CDR1 PRHDT and CDR2 FYEKMQ come from the germline V gene (reference sequence). The CDR3 loop reads CASSSSWAGDSYNEQFF. CDR3 nucleotides: TGTGCCAGCAGCTCCTCTTGGGCGGGGGACTCCTACAATGAGCAGTTCTTC.

This rearrangement joins TRBV7-9 to TRBJ2-3; D might be TRBD1 (5 bases). Germline CDR1 is SEHNR and CDR2 is FQNEAQ (reference sequence). The CDR3 covers 14 residues. V was clipped by 1 base and J by 2 bases, with 7 bases between them. CDR3 sequence: CASSLGRATDTQYF. CDR3 bases: TGTGCCAGCAGCTTAGGCAGGGCCACAGATACGCAGTATTTT. The full variable domain, in which reference TRBV7-9 and TRBJ2-3 provide the parts outside the CDR3, is DTGVSQNPRHKITKRGQNVTFRCDPISEHNRLYWYRQTLGQGPEFLTYFQNEAQLEKSRLLSDRFSAERPKGSFSTLEIQRTEQGDSAMYLCASSLGRATDTQYFGPGTRLTVL.